This TCR beta chain was documented in a study of beta chain features in type 1 diabetes (dated by TCRdb to the late 2010s). About the investigation overall: No differences in mean age, gender distribution, total cell number or subset yield were found between patients and healthy donors. In the study, recently diagnosed type 1 diabetes patients and matched healthy donors were compared on the TCRB repertoires of their sorted circulating CD4+ T cell subsets. A total of roughly 100 million sorted cells were examined across all samples, and the number of cells per subset was strongly correlated with RNA yield. Whereas all 30 or so donors provided naive and central memory subsets, regulatory and stem cell-like memory subsets were isolated from just 8 patients and roughly 8 healthy donors.

The study at large found these results: At VDJ recombination sites, patients with type 1 diabetes made fewer insertions and deleted more nucleotides, a pattern implying thymic rearrangement abnormalities. Naive, central memory and regulatory TCRB repertoires appeared to be more alike among patients than among healthy donors. In all four CD4+ subsets, TCRB CDR3 length was moderately but significantly shorter in type 1 diabetes patients. PCR may preferentially amplify shorter templates, but because patient and control samples were amplified and corrected together, any resulting skew would affect both groups equally. HLA sub-analyses involved small numbers of individuals, so any influence of HLA type on TCRB rearrangement remained unresolved. Because cDNA rather than genomic DNA was sequenced, highly expressing activated cells could have been over-represented, although no difference in activation and CD3 levels was found between groups.

A remark on this clone: Its antigen remains undetermined. Per-base qualities were not stored, and no clone one base away is much larger.

A single peripheral blood draw of 90 to 150 mL on average was collected from each donor into heparinised tubes. Naive, central memory, regulatory and stem cell-like memory CD4+ T cells were sorted on a BD FACSAria II using a panel including CD45RO, CCR7, CD25, CD127, CD95 and CD27. All sorted populations exceeded 95% purity. PBMCs were isolated immediately by Lymphoprep density gradient centrifugation and stained directly without culture. So that batch effects would be minimized, each experiment stained and sorted samples in pairs, pairing one healthy donor with one patient. The High Capacity cDNA Reverse Transcription Kit was used to reverse transcribe all of the isolated RNA, meaning that expressed TCRB transcripts were what got sequenced. Deep immunoSEQ sequencing was applied to naive, central memory and regulatory T cell samples, giving an average of roughly 3.5 million total reads per sample. After sorted cells were lysed in RLT buffer, RNA was extracted with DNase-treated RNeasy Micro or Mini kits, with the choice depending on cell number. Each cell subset was processed separately to prevent cross-contamination, with patient and healthy donor samples processed together. TCRB sequences were amplified from cDNA with the immunoSEQ multiplex PCR, producing 87-bp fragments spanning the CDR3 region. The amplicons were sequenced using the Illumina HiSeq platform. The paper's data handling went like this. PCR bias was computationally corrected using synthetic template baselines, reads within Hamming distance 2 were collapsed, and singletons that could not be merged were discarded. Reads were aligned to IMGT to assign V, D and J genes, CDR3 length, and insertions or deletions at six rearrangement sites. Within each subset, clonotype counts were normalized to sorted cell number, and only after that were true diversity and Gini coefficients computed with the tcR R package. The overlap coefficient, calculated on TCRB nucleotide sequences, was used to quantify repertoire sharing. TCRdb retrieved this table from immuneACCESS and kept in-frame rearrangements only. Not all clones are present; in checked studies, unresolved V genes account for under half, and no reason is known for the remainder. The DNA was the basis for D and trimming; V, J and clone size are from that table. The sample table lists roughly 53,000 clones, less than 55% of them with a count of one. The ten largest clones capture about 1.5% of the sample.

The specimen sequenced was Tregs from blood. Explained via the paper, the cell subset or site label denotes: regulatory CD4+ T cells. The receptor's source is a man between 25 and 39 years old with type 1 diabetes.

This receptor carries the CDR3 CASSLSLTLPYEQYF. The DNA sequence follows: TGTGCCAGCAGTTTAAGCCTGACTCTACCCTACGAGCAGTACTTC. Rearrangement joined TRBV28 to TRBJ2-5, with the D gene call left open. Near its end, the DNA agrees better with TRBJ2-7, so the J call may be wrong. Taken from the germline V gene, the CDR1 and CDR2 loops are MDHEN and SYDVKM. The CDR3, from cysteine to phenylalanine, totals 15 residues. The DNA shown is the 45-base CDR3, in frame from base 1.